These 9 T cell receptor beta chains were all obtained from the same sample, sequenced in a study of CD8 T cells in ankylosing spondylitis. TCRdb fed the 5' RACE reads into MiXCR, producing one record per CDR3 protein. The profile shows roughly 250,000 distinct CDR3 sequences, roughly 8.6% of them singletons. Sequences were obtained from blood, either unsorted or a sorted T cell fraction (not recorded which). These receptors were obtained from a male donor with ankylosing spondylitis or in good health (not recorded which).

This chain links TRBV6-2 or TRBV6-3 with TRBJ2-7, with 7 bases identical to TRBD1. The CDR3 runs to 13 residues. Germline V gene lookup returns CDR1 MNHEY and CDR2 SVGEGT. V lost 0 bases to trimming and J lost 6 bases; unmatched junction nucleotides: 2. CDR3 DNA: TGTGCCAGCAGTTACTCACAGGGGCCCGAGCAGTACTTC. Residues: CASSYSQGPEQYF.

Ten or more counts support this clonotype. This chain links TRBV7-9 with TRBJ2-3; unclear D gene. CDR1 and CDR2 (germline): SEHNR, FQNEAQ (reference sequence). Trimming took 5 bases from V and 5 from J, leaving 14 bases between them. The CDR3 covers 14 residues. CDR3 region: CASSLDGDRDTQYF. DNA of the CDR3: TGTGCCAGCAGCCTCGACGGAGATAGAGATACGCAGTATTTT.

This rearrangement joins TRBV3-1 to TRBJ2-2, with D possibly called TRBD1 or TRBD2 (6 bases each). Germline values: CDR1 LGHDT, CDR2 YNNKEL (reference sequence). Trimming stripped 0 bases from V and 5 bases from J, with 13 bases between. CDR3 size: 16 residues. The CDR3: CASSQDRRRGTGELFF. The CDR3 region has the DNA TGTGCCAGCAGCCAAGATCGGCGGAGGGGGACCGGGGAGCTGTTTTTT.

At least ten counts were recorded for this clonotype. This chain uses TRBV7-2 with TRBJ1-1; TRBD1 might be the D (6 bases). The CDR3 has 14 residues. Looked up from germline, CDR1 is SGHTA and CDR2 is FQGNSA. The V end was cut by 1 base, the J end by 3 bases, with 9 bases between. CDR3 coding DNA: TGTGCCAGCAGCTTAGTTCGACAGGACACTGAAGCTTTCTTT. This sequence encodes CASSLVRQDTEAFF.

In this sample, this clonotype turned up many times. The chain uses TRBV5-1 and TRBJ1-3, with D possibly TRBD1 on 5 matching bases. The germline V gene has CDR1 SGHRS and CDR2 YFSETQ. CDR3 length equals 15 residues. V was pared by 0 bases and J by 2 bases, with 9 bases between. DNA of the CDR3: TGCGCCAGCAGCTTGGAGGGGAGCCCTGGAAACACCATATATTTT. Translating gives CASSLEGSPGNTIYF.

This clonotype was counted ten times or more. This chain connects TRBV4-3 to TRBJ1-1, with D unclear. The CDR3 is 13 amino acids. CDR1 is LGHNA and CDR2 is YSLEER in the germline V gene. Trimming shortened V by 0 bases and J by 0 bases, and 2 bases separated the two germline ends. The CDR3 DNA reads TGCGCCAGCAGCCAAGACCTGAACACTGAAGCTTTCTTT. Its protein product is CASSQDLNTEAFF.

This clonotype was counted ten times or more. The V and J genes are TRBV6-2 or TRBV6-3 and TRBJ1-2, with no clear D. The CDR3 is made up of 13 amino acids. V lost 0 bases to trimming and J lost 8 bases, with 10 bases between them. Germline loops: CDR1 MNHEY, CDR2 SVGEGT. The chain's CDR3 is CASSYSRGFGYTF. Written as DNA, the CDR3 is TGTGCCAGCAGTTACTCGCGGGGATTCGGCTACACCTTC.

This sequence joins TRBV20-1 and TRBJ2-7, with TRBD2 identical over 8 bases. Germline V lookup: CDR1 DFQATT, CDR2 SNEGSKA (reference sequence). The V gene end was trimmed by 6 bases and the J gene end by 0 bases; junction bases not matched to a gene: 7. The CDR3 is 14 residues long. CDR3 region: CSAHSGKGSYEQYF. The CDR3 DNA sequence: TGCAGTGCACATAGCGGGAAAGGCTCCTACGAGCAGTACTTC.

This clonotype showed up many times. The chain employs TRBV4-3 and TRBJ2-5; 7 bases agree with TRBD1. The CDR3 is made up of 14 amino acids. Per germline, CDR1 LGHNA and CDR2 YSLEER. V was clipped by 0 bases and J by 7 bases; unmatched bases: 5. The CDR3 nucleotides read TGCGCCAGCAGCCAAGAGACAGGGTCAGGGACCCAGTACTTC. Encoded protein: CASSQETGSGTQYF.